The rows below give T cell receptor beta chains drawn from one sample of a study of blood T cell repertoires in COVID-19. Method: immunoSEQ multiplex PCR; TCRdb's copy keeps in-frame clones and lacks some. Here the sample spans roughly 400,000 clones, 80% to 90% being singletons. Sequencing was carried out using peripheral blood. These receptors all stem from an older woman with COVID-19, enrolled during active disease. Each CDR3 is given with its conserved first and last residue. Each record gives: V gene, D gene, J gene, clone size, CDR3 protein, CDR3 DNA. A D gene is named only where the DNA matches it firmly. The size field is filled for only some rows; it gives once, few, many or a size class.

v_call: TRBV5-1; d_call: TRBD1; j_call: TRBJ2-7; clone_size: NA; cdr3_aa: CASSLGTGGVYEQYF; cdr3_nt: TGCGCCAGCAGCTTGGGGACAGGGGGTGTCTACGAGCAGTACTTC
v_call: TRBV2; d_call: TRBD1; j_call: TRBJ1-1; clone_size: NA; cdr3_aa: CASKKSTGLGRFMNTEAFF; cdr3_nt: TGTGCCAGCAAGAAATCGACAGGGCTCGGCCGTTTTATGAACACTGAAGCTTTCTTT
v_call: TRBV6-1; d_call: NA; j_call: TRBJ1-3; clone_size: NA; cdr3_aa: CASSEMWWLGNTIYF; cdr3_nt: TGTGCCAGCAGTGAAATGTGGTGGCTCGGAAACACCATATATTTT
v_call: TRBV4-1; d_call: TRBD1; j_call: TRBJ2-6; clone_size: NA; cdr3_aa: CASSWKTGELSGANVLTF; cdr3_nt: TGCGCCAGCAGCTGGAAGACAGGGGAACTCTCTGGGGCCAACGTCCTGACTTTC
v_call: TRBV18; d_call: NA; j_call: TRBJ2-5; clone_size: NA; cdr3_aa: CASSSLQETQYF; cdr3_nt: TGTGCCAGCTCAAGCCTCCAAGAGACCCAGTACTTC
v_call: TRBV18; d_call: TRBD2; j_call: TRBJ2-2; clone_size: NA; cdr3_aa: CASSPPGGAHTGELFF; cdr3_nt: TGTGCCAGCTCACCACCCGGGGGGGCTCACACCGGGGAGCTGTTTTTT
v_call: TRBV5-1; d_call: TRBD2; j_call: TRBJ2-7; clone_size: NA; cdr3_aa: CASSLSTSGGLHPPYEQYF; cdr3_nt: TGCGCCAGCAGCTTGTCGACTAGCGGGGGGCTCCATCCCCCCTACGAGCAGTACTTC
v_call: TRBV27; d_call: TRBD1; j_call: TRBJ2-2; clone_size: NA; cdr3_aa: CASSHRGPDTGELFF; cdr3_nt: TGTGCCAGCAGCCACAGGGGGCCTGACACCGGGGAGCTGTTTTTT
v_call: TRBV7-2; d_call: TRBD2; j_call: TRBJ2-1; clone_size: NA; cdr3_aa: CASSLAAGGRSYNEQFF; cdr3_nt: TGTGCCAGCAGCTTAGCCGCGGGGGGCCGCTCCTACAATGAGCAGTTCTTC
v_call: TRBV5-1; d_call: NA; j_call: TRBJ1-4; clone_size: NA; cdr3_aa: CASSPSEAANEKLFF; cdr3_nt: TGCGCCAGCAGCCCAAGCGAGGCGGCTAATGAAAAACTGTTTTTT
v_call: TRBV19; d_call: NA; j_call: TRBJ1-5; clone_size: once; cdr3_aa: CASSRQASDQPQHF; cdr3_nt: TGTGCCAGTAGTAGACAGGCCTCAGATCAGCCCCAGCATTTT
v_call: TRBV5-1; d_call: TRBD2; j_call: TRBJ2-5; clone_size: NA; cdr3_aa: CASSLTGGLQETQYF; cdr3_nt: TGCGCCAGCAGCCTCACGGGGGGGCTCCAAGAGACCCAGTACTTC
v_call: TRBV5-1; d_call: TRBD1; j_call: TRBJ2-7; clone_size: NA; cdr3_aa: CASSATAGTAYEQYF; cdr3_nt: TGCGCCAGCTCGGCGACGGCAGGGACAGCCTACGAGCAGTACTTC
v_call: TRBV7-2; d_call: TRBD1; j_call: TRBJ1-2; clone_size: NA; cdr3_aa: CASSLNRGLYGYTF; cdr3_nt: TGTGCCAGCAGCTTAAACAGGGGACTGTATGGCTACACCTTC
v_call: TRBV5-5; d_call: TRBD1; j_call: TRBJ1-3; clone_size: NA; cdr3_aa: CASSLGGQGMAGNTIYF; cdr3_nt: TGTGCCAGCAGCTTGGGGGGACAGGGAATGGCTGGAAACACCATATATTTT
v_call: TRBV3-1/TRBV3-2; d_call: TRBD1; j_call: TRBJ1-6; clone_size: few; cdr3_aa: CASSRPTGQAPLHF; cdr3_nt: TGTGCCAGCAGCCGACCGACAGGGCAAGCACCCCTCCACTTT
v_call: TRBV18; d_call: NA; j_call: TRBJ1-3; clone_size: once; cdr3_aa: CASSPPRDSGNTIYF; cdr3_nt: TGTGCCAGCTCACCCCCCCGGGACTCTGGAAACACCATATATTTT
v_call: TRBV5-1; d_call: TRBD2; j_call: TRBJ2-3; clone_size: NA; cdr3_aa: CASIELAGGTDTQYF; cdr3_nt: TGCGCCAGCATCGAACTAGCGGGGGGGACAGATACGCAGTATTTT
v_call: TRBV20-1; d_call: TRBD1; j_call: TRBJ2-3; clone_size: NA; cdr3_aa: CSASWGTGRTDTQYF; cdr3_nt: TGCAGTGCTAGTTGGGGGACAGGGCGCACAGATACGCAGTATTTT
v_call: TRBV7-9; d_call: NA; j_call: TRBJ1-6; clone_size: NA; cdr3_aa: CASSRVNDNSPLHF; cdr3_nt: TGTGCCAGCAGTCGGGTGAACGATAATTCACCCCTCCACTTT
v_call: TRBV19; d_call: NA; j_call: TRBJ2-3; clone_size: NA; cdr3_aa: CASKGQGTDTQYF; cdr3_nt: TGTGCCAGTAAAGGTCAGGGCACAGATACGCAGTATTTT
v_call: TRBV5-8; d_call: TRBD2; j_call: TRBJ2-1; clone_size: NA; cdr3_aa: CASSLARLAGAYNEQFF; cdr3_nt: TGTGCCAGCAGCTTAGCCCGACTAGCGGGGGCCTACAATGAGCAGTTCTTC
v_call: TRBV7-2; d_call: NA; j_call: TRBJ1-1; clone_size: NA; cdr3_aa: CASSQRSEAFF; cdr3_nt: TGTGCCAGCAGCCAGCGGAGTGAAGCTTTCTTT
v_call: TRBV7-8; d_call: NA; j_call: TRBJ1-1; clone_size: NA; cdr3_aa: CASSLDQGLNTEAFF; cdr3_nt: TGTGCCAGCAGCTTAGACCAGGGGTTGAACACTGAAGCTTTCTTT
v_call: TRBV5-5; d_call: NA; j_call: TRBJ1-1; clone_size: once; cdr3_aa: CASSRGLFMNTEAFF; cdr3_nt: TGTGCCAGCAGCCGGGGACTCTTCATGAACACTGAAGCTTTCTTT
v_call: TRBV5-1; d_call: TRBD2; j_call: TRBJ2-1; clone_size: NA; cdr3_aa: CASSLAGIYNEQFF; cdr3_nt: TGCGCCAGCAGCTTAGCGGGGATCTACAATGAGCAGTTCTTC
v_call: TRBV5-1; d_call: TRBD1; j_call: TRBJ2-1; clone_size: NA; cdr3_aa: CASSLEAGGRNEQFF; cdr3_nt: TGCGCCAGCAGCTTGGAGGCAGGGGGCAGAAATGAGCAGTTCTTC
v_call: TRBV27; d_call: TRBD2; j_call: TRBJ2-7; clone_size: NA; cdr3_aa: CASSTVGLARSYEQYF; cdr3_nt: TGTGCCAGCTCAACGGTGGGACTAGCGAGATCCTACGAGCAGTACTTC
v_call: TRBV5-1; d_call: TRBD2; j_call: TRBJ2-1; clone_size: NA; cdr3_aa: CASSTGLADNEQFF; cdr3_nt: TGCGCCAGCAGCACAGGACTAGCGGACAATGAGCAGTTCTTC